Listed below are T cell receptor beta chains from one sample, sequenced in a study of a mutant IDH1 vaccine in newly diagnosed glioma. The protocol was immunoSEQ multiplex PCR, while the TCRdb copy is restricted to in-frame clones and leaves out a portion. This sample yields about 34,000 clones, of which more than 70% are seen a single time; approximately 9.4% belongs to the top ten. The source material was peripheral blood mononuclear cells (PBMCs), sampled from a glioma patient treated with radiotherapy, temozolomide or both. These receptors were obtained from a man aged 45-60 years with glioma. Some clones in this sample may be carry-over from other donors' samples. The CDR3 runs from the conserved cysteine through the conserved F or W. The D gene is left open where the match is weak. Clone size is shown for a subset of rows, as once, few, many or a class of expanded clone.

D gene	clone size	V gene	J gene	CDR3 DNA	CDR3 protein
.	.	TRBV7-3	TRBJ2-7	TGTGCCAGCAGCTTAGGCAGGGACAACGAGCAGTACTTC	CASSLGRDNEQYF
TRBD1	.	TRBV2	TRBJ1-4	TGTGCCAGCGCGTCCGGGACAGGGGAAAAACTGTTTTTT	CASASGTGEKLFF
TRBD1	.	TRBV2	TRBJ1-1	TGTGCCAGCACCCCTTCCGGGGACAGGAACACTGAAGCTTTCTTT	CASTPSGDRNTEAFF
TRBD1	.	TRBV4-3	TRBJ1-5	TGCGCCAGCAGCCCCAACGCAGGGGGTGTGATCCAGCCCCAGCATTTT	CASSPNAGGVIQPQHF
TRBD1	.	TRBV6-6	TRBJ1-5	TGTGCCAGCAGTCTCAGGGGGCGGCAGGCCAATCAGCCCCAGCATTTT	CASSLRGRQANQPQHF
TRBD2	.	TRBV25-1	TRBJ2-1	TGTGCCAGCAGTGAAAGAAGCGGGAGTTACAATGAGCAGTTCTTC	CASSERSGSYNEQFF
.	.	TRBV9	TRBJ2-1	TGTGCCAGCGGCAAGACACCATGGGACAACAATGAGCAGTTCTTC	CASGKTPWDNNEQFF
.	.	TRBV5-6	TRBJ2-5	TGTGCCAGCAGCTCCGGGGCTCGGGTGGAGACCCAGTACTTC	CASSSGARVETQYF
.	.	TRBV19	TRBJ1-5	TGTGCCAGTAGTATCGTCCAAACAGGGATAGTGCTTCAGCCCCAGCATTTT	CASSIVQTGIVLQPQHF
.	once	TRBV2	TRBJ1-5	TGTGCCAGCAGTGTAGAAAGGGGCAATCAGCCCCAGCATTTT	CASSVERGNQPQHF
TRBD2	.	TRBV6-5	TRBJ2-2	TGTGCCAGCAGATACGGGACTAGCGGGGCAAACGGGGAGCTGTTTTTT	CASRYGTSGANGELFF
.	once	TRBV7-9	TRBJ2-5	TGTGCCAGCAGCTTACCTCAAACGGCCCAGTACTTC	CASSLPQTAQYF
.	.	TRBV7-9	TRBJ2-5	TGTGCCAGCAGCTTTAGGGGAGAGACCCAGTACTTC	CASSFRGETQYF
TRBD1	.	TRBV19	TRBJ2-1	TGTGCCAGTAGTATATCACGGGACAGCTCCTACAATGAGCAGTTCTTC	CASSISRDSSYNEQFF
.	.	TRBV14	TRBJ2-7	TGTGCCAGCAGTCCCCGGGCCTTCGTTTACGAGCAGTACTTC	CASSPRAFVYEQYF
.	.	TRBV5-4	TRBJ2-2	TGTGCCAGCAGCTTGGAACCACCCGGGGAGCTGTTTTTT	CASSLEPPGELFF
TRBD1	.	TRBV19	TRBJ2-6	TGTGCCAGCCGTCTAGGGGCGTACAGGGGTTCGGGTGCTGGGGCCAACGTCCTGACTTTC	CASRLGAYRGSGAGANVLTF
TRBD1	.	TRBV19	TRBJ2-3	TGTGCCAGTTCGACAGGGTGGGGAGTGCTAGATACGCAGTATTTT	CASSTGWGVLDTQYF
TRBD1	.	TRBV30	TRBJ1-2	TGTGCCTGGAGAGCCGGGACAGCCGTCCCTAACTATGGCTACACCTTC	CAWRAGTAVPNYGYTF
.	once	TRBV18	TRBJ1-3	TGTGCCAGCTCACCATTAATCCGTGGACGAGGTAACGGAAACACCATATATTTT	CASSPLIRGRGNGNTIYF
TRBD1	.	TRBV2	TRBJ2-7	TGTGCCAGCAGCGGGACAGGGGGCATCTACGAGCAGTACTTC	CASSGTGGIYEQYF
.	once	TRBV30	TRBJ2-5	TGTGCCTGGAAAAGGAGTAGGCTAGCGTATGGAGAGACCCAGTACTTC	CAWKRSRLAYGETQYF
TRBD2	.	TRBV29-1	TRBJ2-7	TGCAGCGTTAGGACTAGCGGGACTTCCGAGCAGTACTTC	CSVRTSGTSEQYF
.	.	TRBV7-2	TRBJ1-1	TGTGCCAGCAGCTTGTTAGGTATTGTGAACACTGAAGCTTTCTTT	CASSLLGIVNTEAFF